This TCR beta chain was obtained from a study of cytomegalovirus exposure and HLA in healthy donors. The study, taken as a whole, reports: Among CMV-associated TCR beta chains, most appeared HLA-restricted in a later analysis.

Germline assignment: CDR1 MNHEY and CDR2 SMNVEV (reference sequence). The CDR3 has 14 residues. Trimming cost V 4 bases and J 3 bases; bases outside gene matches: 2. A multiplex PCR was run with 60 Vbeta primers and 13 Jbeta primers. In the original workflow: There were tens of millions of unique TCR beta chains by a later count, and approximately 10 million of them were shared. Sequencing used immunoSEQ multiplex PCR; TCRdb keeps in-frame clones, though not all of them. That table is the source of V, J and clone size, and D and trimming were worked out from the DNA. The top ten hold about 2.2% of the sample, which has tens of thousands of clones, roughly 74% seen once. In the case of this clone: The antigen is unknown.

What was sequenced was PBMCs. The chain recombines TRBV27 with TRBJ2-7; the match to TRBD2 covers 11 bases. The receptor was isolated from a man aged 40-49 years in good health and CMV-seronegative. CDR3 amino acids: CASSSGTSGYEQYF. The CDR3 DNA reads TGTGCCAGCAGTTCGGGGACTAGCGGCTACGAGCAGTACTTC.